The 5 T cell receptor beta chains presented below share a single source sample, sequenced in a study of T cell responses to AZD1222 COVID-19 vaccine. Repertoires were generated with immunoSEQ multiplex PCR, while TCRdb's copy carries only in-frame clones and drops some. The data show 120,000 to 150,000 clones, about 92% seen once. The material was peripheral blood, obtained 28 days after the second AZD1222 dose. The receptors here all came from an adult who received the AZD1222 COVID-19 vaccine.

The V call is TRBV27, the J call TRBJ1-6; 7 nucleotides align to TRBD1. Per the germline V gene, CDR1 is MNHEY and CDR2 is SMNVEV (reference sequence). The J segment lost 7 bases and the V segment lost 6 bases, leaving 6 bases of the junction unmatched. This CDR3 comprises 14 residues. CDR3: CASSFGTENSPLHF. CDR3 nucleotide sequence: TGTGCCAGCAGCTTCGGGACAGAGAATTCACCCCTCCACTTT.

The CDR3 reads CASRGSDRLYEQYF. In DNA form, the CDR3 reads TGTGCCAGCAGAGGTAGCGATCGACTCTACGAGCAGTACTTC. The V gene is TRBV28, the J gene TRBJ2-7; tentatively, D is TRBD2 (5 bases). The germline CDR1 and CDR2 sequences are MDHEN and SYDVKM. V was pared by 6 bases and J by 3 bases, with 15 bases between. The CDR3 sequence is 14 residues long.

The chain carries TRBV6-1 and TRBJ1-2, with TRBD1 identical over 7 bases. Losses at the gene ends were 1 base for V and 0 bases for J; bases not matched to a gene: 8. The CDR3 totals 17 residues. Germline loops: CDR1 MNHNS, CDR2 SASEGT. The CDR3 sequence is CASSEDPGQPANYGYTF. The CDR3 DNA is TGTGCCAGCAGTGAAGACCCGGGACAGCCCGCTAACTATGGCTACACCTTC.

The CDR3 is CAWRNRGLGNSPLHF. As DNA, the CDR3 is TGTGCCTGGAGGAATAGGGGGCTCGGTAATTCACCCCTCCACTTT. The chain employs TRBV30 and TRBJ1-6; 7 positions agree with TRBD1. The CDR3 sequence is 15 residues long. From germline, CDR1 is GTSNPN and CDR2 SVGIG (reference sequence). V gave up 3 bases and J gave up 6 bases; unmatched junction bases: 8.

The chain employs TRBV6-1 and TRBJ1-2; D remains unclear. This CDR3 has 14 amino acids. In germline, CDR1 is MNHNS, CDR2 SASEGT. Deletions cut 2 bases from V and 2 bases from J, with 9 bases between. The CDR3 bases are TGTGCCAGCAGTGAATCGGCAGTAAACTATGGCTACACCTTC. The encoded protein is CASSESAVNYGYTF.